A single sample is the source of the 30 T cell receptor beta chains below, sequenced in a study of patients with pleural tuberculosis (dated by TCRdb to the mid-2010s). Data came from an Illumina Genome Analyzer IIx. TCRdb cleaned the public reads at Q25 with fastp, built clones with MiXCR and kept in-frame beta chains. Every CDR3 protein is listed once, alongside the most common genes and DNA of its rows. Within this sample are 25,000 to 30,000 distinct CDR3 sequences, with approximately 20% of them counted one time only. The ten largest clones represent under 4% of the sample. The specimen sequenced was peripheral blood. The receptors shown here come from a human donor with pleural tuberculosis.

Ten or more counts support this clonotype. The rearrangement joins TRBV18 to TRBJ1-1, with a weak D call TRBD1 (6 bases). Germline lookup yields CDR1 KGHSH and CDR2 LQKENI. The V end lost 2 bases, the J end lost 3 bases, and 10 bases lay between the germline ends. The CDR3 runs 14 residues. CDR3 sequence reads: CASSPWAGDTEAFF. The CDR3 DNA follows: TGTGCCAGCTCACCATGGGCAGGGGACACTGAAGCTTTCTTT.

This clonotype was counted many times. The V gene is TRBV3-1, the J gene TRBJ2-7, with TRBD2 matching 10 bases. The CDR3 totals 15 residues. Germline V CDR1 and CDR2: LGHDT, YNNKEL (reference sequence). The ends lost 5 bases at V and 0 bases at J; junction bases unmatched: 4. The CDR3 region has the DNA TGTGCCAGCAGCAGTGGGACTAGCGTCTCCTACGAGCAGTACTTC. Encoded protein: CASSSGTSVSYEQYF.

A single count supports this clonotype. CDR3 loop: CASSKPGNQPQHF. The CDR3 DNA reads as TGTGCCAGCAGCAAACCGGGCAATCAGCCCCAGCATTTT. This sequence joins TRBV27 and TRBJ1-5; no reliable D call. Deletions cut 6 bases from V and 2 bases from J, with 8 bases between. Germline assignment: CDR1 MNHEY and CDR2 SMNVEV (reference sequence). This CDR3 comprises 13 residues.

In its sample, this clonotype was seen many times. The V call is TRBV5-1, the J call TRBJ1-3, with D uncertain. Trimming took 0 bases from V and 4 from J, leaving 8 bases between them. CDR3 size: 14 residues. CDR1 is SGHRS, CDR2 YFSETQ, per germline. The chain's CDR3 is CASSLGATGNTIYF. The CDR3 DNA reads as TGCGCCAGCAGCTTGGGGGCGACGGGAAACACCATATATTTT. Combining the CDR3 with reference TRBV5-1 and TRBJ1-3 gives the whole variable domain KAGVTQTPRYLIKTRGQQVTLSCSPISGHRSVSWYQQTPGQGLQFLFEYFSETQRNKGNFPGRFSGRQFSNSRSEMNVSTLELGDSALYLCASSLGATGNTIYFGEGSWLTVV.

This clonotype came up a few times. The V call is TRBV12-3 or TRBV12-4, the J call TRBJ1-2; D not certain. The V and J ends lost 10 bases and 3 bases respectively, with 18 bases between them. The CDR3 runs 14 residues. CDR3 in amino acids: CATRPVGLDYGYTF. The CDR3 bases are TGTGCCACACGGCCGGTTGGGCTCGACTATGGCTACACCTTC.

This clonotype was counted ten times or more. The rearrangement joins TRBV2 to TRBJ2-7; 7 bases are shared with TRBD1. The ends lost 10 bases at V and 3 bases at J; junction bases unmatched: 6. Germline V gives CDR1 SNHLY, CDR2 FYNNEI. There are 12 residues in the CDR3. CDR3 DNA sequence: TGTGCCACCTTGGGACAGAACTACGAGCAGTACTTC. Encoded protein: CATLGQNYEQYF. The whole variable domain, remainder taken from reference TRBV2 and TRBJ2-7, is EPEVTQTPSHQVTQMGQEVILRCVPISNHLYFYWYRQILGQKVEFLVSFYNNEISEKSEIFDDQFSVERPDGSNFTLKIRSTKLEDSAMYFCATLGQNYEQYFGPGTRLTVT.

J is TRBJ1-2 and V is TRBV2; D not resolved. Germline assignment: CDR1 SNHLY and CDR2 FYNNEI. The CDR3 is made up of 11 amino acids. With 5 bases removed from V and 7 bases from J, the gap between germline ends came to 8 bases. The CDR3 protein is CASSYTAGYTF. CDR3 DNA sequence: TGTGCCAGCAGTTATACGGCTGGCTACACCTTC.

This clonotype occurred many times. The chain uses TRBV6-1 and TRBJ1-5; D is perhaps TRBD1 (6 bases). From germline, CDR1 is MNHNS and CDR2 SASEGT. This CDR3 comprises 14 residues. Trimming cost V 6 bases and J 7 bases, with 16 bases left between them. The CDR3 reads CASSPGRGPQPQHF. Written as DNA, the CDR3 is TGTGCCAGCAGCCCCGGCCGGGGGCCCCAGCCCCAGCATTTT.

This clonotype qualifies as medium-sized. The chain has TRBV27 and TRBJ2-3, with 9 bases that match TRBD1. Unmatched junction bases numbered 11, after V lost 5 bases and J lost 11 bases. The CDR3 length is 14 residues. Germline V lookup: CDR1 MNHEY, CDR2 SMNVEV (reference sequence). The CDR3 is CASSLQPGQGEQYF. CDR3 bases: TGTGCCAGCAGTCTACAGCCGGGACAGGGTGAGCAGTATTTT.

There are many counts of this clonotype. V and J are TRBV5-1 and TRBJ2-1; 7 nucleotides align to TRBD1. The V segment lost 5 bases and the J segment 7 bases; nucleotides outside the gene matches: 6. CDR1 is SGHRS and CDR2 is YFSETQ in the germline V gene. The length of the CDR3 is 13 residues. In DNA, the CDR3 is TGCGCCAGCAGAGGCGGACAGGCGAATGAGCAGTTCTTC. This codes for CASRGGQANEQFF. The entire variable domain, with the rest obtained from reference TRBV5-1 and TRBJ2-1, is as follows: KAGVTQTPRYLIKTRGQQVTLSCSPISGHRSVSWYQQTPGQGLQFLFEYFSETQRNKGNFPGRFSGRQFSNSRSEMNVSTLELGDSALYLCASRGGQANEQFFGPGTRLTVL.

This clonotype has at least ten counts. V usage is TRBV18 and J usage is TRBJ2-3; 7 bases map to TRBD1. CDR1 and CDR2 from the germline V gene are KGHSH and LQKENI. Germline trimming cut 2 bases from V and 5 bases from J; bases unmatched to any gene: 4. This CDR3 is built from 14 residues. The CDR3 DNA sequence: TGTGCCAGCTCACCAGACAGGGCCGGAGATACGCAGTATTTT. Its protein product is CASSPDRAGDTQYF. Complete variable domain (other parts from reference TRBV18 and TRBJ2-3): NAGVMQNPRHLVRRRGQEARLRCSPMKGHSHVYWYRQLPEEGLKFMVYLQKENIIDESGMPKERFSAEFPKEGPSILRIQQVVRGDSAAYFCASSPDRAGDTQYFGPGTRLTVL.

In its sample, this clonotype was seen many times. The CDR3 region is CASSPVPGQGSRAFF. CDR3 nucleotides: TGTGCCAGCAGTCCGGTCCCGGGACAGGGTAGTCGGGCTTTCTTT. The chain links TRBV28 to TRBJ1-1; 9 nucleotides agree with TRBD1. This CDR3 contains 15 residues. Germline assignment: CDR1 MDHEN and CDR2 SYDVKM. With V trimmed by 5 bases and J by 11 bases, 15 bases remained unmatched.

By its share, this clonotype is medium-sized (0.01 to 0.1%). This chain joins TRBV2 and TRBJ1-1, with D tentatively TRBD1 (5 bases). Between the trimmed V and J ends, which lost 5 bases and 1 base, there was a span of 14 bases. The germline CDR1 and CDR2 sequences are SNHLY and FYNNEI. The CDR3 is 15 residues long. Written as DNA, the CDR3 is TGTGCCAGCAGTTTACTCGACAGATGGAACACTGAAGCTTTCTTT. Protein: CASSLLDRWNTEAFF.

This clonotype has ten or more counts. The genes are TRBV29-1 and TRBJ2-1, with 12 bases matching TRBD2. Trimming removed 6 bases from V and 7 bases from J; junction bases left unmatched: 10. CDR3 length equals 15 residues. In germline, CDR1 is SQVTM, CDR2 ANQGSEA. CDR3 DNA: TGCAGCGTAAATCGACTAGCGGGAGTTGAAAATGAGCAGTTCTTC. This sequence encodes CSVNRLAGVENEQFF.

This clonotype is termed medium-sized. The genes are TRBV28 and TRBJ1-5; D is uncertain. The length of the CDR3 is 15 residues. Trimming cost V 3 bases and J 7 bases, with 16 bases left between them. Germline V lookup: CDR1 MDHEN, CDR2 SYDVKM. CDR3 DNA: TGTGCCAGCAGTTTGTCGGGTCGCATGGGACAGCCCCAGCATTTT. It is translated as CASSLSGRMGQPQHF.

V and J are TRBV2 and TRBJ1-2; TRBD1 matches at 9 bases. The CDR3 is 13 amino acids. Per the germline V gene, CDR1 is SNHLY and CDR2 is FYNNEI. J lost 8 bases, V lost 6 bases, and 7 bases had no gene match. The DNA for the CDR3 is TGTGCCAGCAGCCGGGACAGGGTGAGAGGCTACACCTTC. It is translated as CASSRDRVRGYTF.

At least ten counts were recorded for this clonotype. The chain combines TRBV29-1 with TRBJ1-1; D is uncertain. This CDR3 has 14 amino acids. V lost 7 bases to trimming and J lost 0 bases, with 15 bases between them. CDR1 is SQVTM, CDR2 ANQGSEA, per germline. CDR3 loop: CSALRWEMNTEAFF. The CDR3 nucleotides are TGCAGCGCCCTACGTTGGGAAATGAACACTGAAGCTTTCTTT.

At least ten counts were recorded for this clonotype. The V call is TRBV6-2 or TRBV6-3, the J call TRBJ2-7; D not resolved. This CDR3 is built from 13 residues. V gave up 5 bases and J gave up 3 bases, with 11 bases separating them. Per germline, CDR1 MNHEY and CDR2 SVGEGT. This CDR3 is CASSLAPHYEQYF. The CDR3 bases are TGTGCCAGCAGTCTTGCGCCTCACTACGAGCAGTACTTC.

This clonotype was seen at least ten times. The V gene is TRBV5-1, the J gene TRBJ2-2, with D uncertain. The CDR3 is 13 residues long. From germline, CDR1 is SGHRS and CDR2 YFSETQ. V lost 4 bases and J lost 2, with 6 bases in between. The CDR3 is CASSNRNTGELFF. The DNA of the CDR3 is TGCGCCAGCAGCAATCGAAACACCGGGGAGCTGTTTTTT.

This clonotype showed up many times. The gene calls are TRBV25-1 and TRBJ2-3; D call uncertain. The length of the CDR3 is 16 residues. CDR1 is MGHDK, CDR2 SYGVNS, per germline. V lost 5 bases and J 2 bases, leaving 17 bases between the germline ends. The CDR3 spells CASSPPTERVTDTQYF. CDR3 in DNA: TGTGCCAGCAGTCCACCTACCGAGCGAGTCACAGATACGCAGTATTTT.

In this sample, this clonotype turned up many times. The rearrangement joins TRBV7-9 to TRBJ2-4; TRBD2 is a possible D gene (5 bases). The length of the CDR3 is 16 residues. Germline V gene sequence: CDR1 SEHNR, CDR2 FQNEAQ (reference sequence). The V gene lost 1 base and the J gene lost 6 bases, with 16 bases spanning the gap. As DNA, the CDR3 is TGTGCCAGCAGCTTAGGAATCGGAGAGGGTGTAAACATTCAGTACTTC. It yields the protein CASSLGIGEGVNIQYF.

This clonotype showed up many times. This chain links TRBV20-1 with TRBJ1-5; the D is unclear. CDR1 and CDR2 from the germline V gene are DFQATT and SNEGSKA (reference sequence). The CDR3 runs to 14 residues. V shed 0 bases and J shed 2 bases, with 8 bases lying between them. The CDR3 is CSARDPQGNQPQHF. As DNA, the CDR3 is TGCAGTGCTAGAGATCCCCAAGGCAATCAGCCCCAGCATTTT.

This clonotype was detected many times. The chain has TRBV7-2 and TRBJ1-1; 11 bases match TRBD1. The germline V gene encodes CDR1 SGHTA and CDR2 FQGNSA. The V segment lost 4 bases and the J segment 0 bases; nucleotides outside the gene matches: 7. The CDR3 covers 17 residues. The CDR3: CASSSGQGVYMNTEAFF. For the CDR3, the DNA is TGTGCCAGCAGCTCGGGACAGGGGGTCTACATGAACACTGAAGCTTTCTTT. Full variable domain (outside the CDR3, taken from reference TRBV7-2 and TRBJ1-1): GAGVSQSPSNKVTEKGKDVELRCDPISGHTALYWYRQSLGQGLEFLIYFQGNSAPDKSGLPSDRFSAERTGGSVSTLTIQRTQQEDSAVYLCASSSGQGVYMNTEAFFGQGTRLTVV.

This clonotype was counted at least ten times. This chain connects TRBV4-1 to TRBJ1-1, with 7 bases identical to TRBD1. From germline, CDR1 is MGHRA and CDR2 YSYEKL. This CDR3 has 16 residues. With V trimmed by 2 bases and J by 1 base, 7 bases remained unmatched. As DNA, the CDR3 is TGCGCCAGCAGCCAACTGGTGGGACAGCCGAACACTGAAGCTTTCTTT. The encoded protein is CASSQLVGQPNTEAFF.

This clonotype was observed at least ten times. V and J are TRBV11-2 and TRBJ1-1; D uncertain. The germline CDR1 and CDR2 sequences are SGHAT and FQNNGV. CDR3 size: 13 residues. The CDR3 DNA sequence: TGTGCAACCGGACGGACGATGAACACTGAAGCTTTCTTT. Translation gives CATGRTMNTEAFF. The full variable domain, rest sourced from reference TRBV11-2 and TRBJ1-1, is EAGVAQSPRYKIIEKRQSVAFWCNPISGHATLYWYQQILGQGPKLLIQFQNNGVVDDSQLPKDRFSAERLKGVDSTLKIQPAKLEDSAVYLCATGRTMNTEAFFGQGTRLTVV.

This clonotype was detected ten times or more. The gene calls are TRBV12-3 or TRBV12-4 and TRBJ2-7; no firm D call. The V end lost 2 bases, the J end lost 0 bases, and 5 bases lay between the germline ends. The CDR3 loop spans 13 amino acids. In nucleotides, the CDR3 is TGTGCCAGCAGTTTACACACCTCCTACGAGCAGTACTTC. This translates into CASSLHTSYEQYF.

This clonotype was seen many times. The genes are TRBV6-1 and TRBJ1-1; tentatively, D is TRBD1 (6 bases). The CDR3 totals 14 residues. Trimming shortened V by 6 bases and J by 4 bases, and 15 bases separated the two germline ends. CDR1 is MNHNS and CDR2 is SASEGT in the germline V gene. CDR3 sequence: CASRLFRGGTEAFF. The CDR3, as DNA: TGTGCCAGCAGGTTATTCAGGGGAGGCACTGAAGCTTTCTTT.

This clonotype appeared many times. The V call is TRBV2, the J call TRBJ2-1; D is possibly TRBD1 or TRBD2 (5 bases each). This CDR3 is 14 amino acids long. Germline V CDR1 and CDR2: SNHLY, FYNNEI. Trimming removed 7 bases from V and 10 bases from J, with 20 bases in between. The CDR3 loop reads CASTGTIIGLEQFF. DNA for the CDR3: TGTGCCAGCACCGGGACCATAATAGGGCTCGAGCAGTTCTTC.

This clonotype was seen at least ten times. The chain links TRBV19 to TRBJ2-3; 9 positions match TRBD1. V dropped 6 bases and J dropped 4; count of bases not matched to a gene: 2. CDR3 size: 13 residues. The V gene's germline CDR1 is LNHDA and CDR2 SQIVND (reference sequence). The CDR3 loop reads CASRTGGADTQYF. Written as DNA, the CDR3 is TGTGCCAGTAGGACAGGGGGTGCAGATACGCAGTATTTT.

This clonotype has ten or more counts. The rearrangement uses TRBV19 and TRBJ2-1, with TRBD2 matching 7 bases. The germline gives CDR1 LNHDA, CDR2 SQIVND (reference sequence). This CDR3 has 15 amino acids. The trim removed 5 bases at V and 0 bases at J, leaving 4 bases unmatched. The CDR3 bases are TGTGCCAGTAGTCCTAGCGGTCACTCCTACAATGAGCAGTTCTTC. Translated, it gives CASSPSGHSYNEQFF.